The 16 T cell receptor beta chains reported below all come from one sample, sequenced in a study of blood T cell repertoires in COVID-19. Using immunoSEQ multiplex PCR, the repertoire was profiled, and TCRdb retains in-frame clones only, with some absent. The sample shows around 370,000 clones, 88% of them seen only once. The sample consisted of peripheral blood. Every receptor here comes from a woman aged 70-85 years with COVID-19, enrolled during active disease.

This chain joins TRBV30 and TRBJ1-1; D is undetermined. Germline CDR1 GTSNPN, CDR2 SVGIG (reference sequence). The CDR3 spans 13 residues. V lost 2 bases, J lost 4 bases, and 11 bases lay in between. The CDR3 bases are TGTGCCTGGAGTCGGGGAATCCTCACTGAAGCTTTCTTT. This sequence encodes CAWSRGILTEAFF.

This chain connects TRBV7-8 to TRBJ1-6, with TRBD1 identical over 8 bases. The V gene end was trimmed by 4 bases and the J gene end by 9 bases; junction bases not matched to a gene: 14. The CDR3 is 17 residues long. From germline, CDR1 is SGHVS and CDR2 FQNEAQ. CDR3 region: CASSSGTGSSLGSPLHF. CDR3 bases: TGTGCCAGCAGCTCCGGGACAGGATCCTCTCTGGGTTCACCCCTCCACTTT.

This clone has only one observation. The V call is TRBV6-5, the J call TRBJ2-2; no definite D call. Per germline, CDR1 MNHEY and CDR2 SVGAGI. With 2 bases removed from V and 4 bases from J, the gap between germline ends came to 5 bases. The CDR3 contains 13 residues. CDR3 protein: CASSYPSTGELFF. In DNA form, the CDR3 reads TGTGCCAGCAGTTACCCATCCACCGGGGAGCTGTTTTTT.

This chain connects TRBV7-2 to TRBJ1-6; 8 bases fit TRBD1. The CDR3 has 14 residues. Per germline, CDR1 SGHTA and CDR2 FQGNSA. J lost 10 bases, V lost 4 bases, and 6 bases had no gene match. The CDR3 DNA reads as TGTGCCAGCAGCTCCGGACAGGGTCGGTCACCCCTCCACTTT. It translates to CASSSGQGRSPLHF.

The rearrangement links TRBV5-1 to TRBJ2-5, with 15 nucleotides matching TRBD2. The CDR3 sequence is 17 residues long. Germline V CDR1 and CDR2: SGHRS, YFSETQ. J lost 3 bases, V lost 1 base, and 4 bases had no gene match. DNA for the CDR3: TGCGCCAGCAGCTTGTATGGGACTAGCGGGGGGAAAGAGACCCAGTACTTC. The encoded protein is CASSLYGTSGGKETQYF.

The chain couples TRBV18 to TRBJ1-3, with 7 bases fitting TRBD1. V was pared by 4 bases and J by 3 bases, with 0 bases of the junction left unmatched. Germline values: CDR1 KGHSH, CDR2 LQKENI. This CDR3 is 13 amino acids long. Here the CDR3 reads CASSRDSGNTIYF. The CDR3 DNA follows: TGTGCCAGCTCACGGGACAGTGGAAACACCATATATTTT.

The chain carries TRBV19 and TRBJ2-7; TRBD1 aligns across 9 bases. Losses at the gene ends were 4 bases for V and 4 bases for J; bases not matched to a gene: 2. The CDR3 contains 13 residues. Germline V gene sequence: CDR1 LNHDA, CDR2 SQIVND (reference sequence). CDR3 protein: CASSRDREYEQYF. The CDR3 bases are TGTGCCAGTAGTAGGGACAGGGAGTACGAGCAGTACTTC.

This clone was counted between two and nine times. J is TRBJ1-2 and V is TRBV6-6; 8 positions agree with TRBD1. CDR3 length: 17 amino acids. The J segment lost 2 bases and the V segment lost 5 bases, leaving 13 bases of the junction unmatched. Germline CDR1 MNHNY, CDR2 SVGAGI (reference sequence). CDR3 protein: CASSLDSGTGLNYGYTF. CDR3 bases: TGTGCCAGCAGTCTAGACTCCGGGACAGGCTTAAACTATGGCTACACCTTC.

This clone was counted only a few times. J is TRBJ2-3 and V is TRBV5-1; D not certain. In germline, CDR1 is SGHRS, CDR2 YFSETQ. V lost 0 bases, J lost 4 bases, and 12 bases lay in between. The CDR3 consists of 15 residues. The chain's CDR3 is CASSLVQTLADTQYF. CDR3 DNA sequence: TGCGCCAGCAGCTTGGTACAGACCCTCGCAGATACGCAGTATTTT.

Only a few counts were recorded for this clone. V is TRBV4-3 and J is TRBJ2-6; 8 nucleotides line up with TRBD1. Germline V gene data show CDR1 as LGHNA and CDR2 as YSLEER. Trimming at V came to 2 bases and at J to 2 bases, leaving 2 bases not matched to a gene. This CDR3 comprises 16 residues. The CDR3 DNA reads TGCGCCAGCAGCCAACCGACAGGGGCTGGGGCCAACGTCCTGACTTTC. This encodes CASSQPTGAGANVLTF.

The table lists this clone with a count of one. The rearrangement links TRBV9 to TRBJ2-2, with TRBD1 as a possible D gene (5 bases). CDR1 and CDR2 (germline): SGDLS, YYNGEE. The CDR3 is 16 residues long. The V end lost 3 bases, the J end lost 1 base, and 13 bases lay between the germline ends. CDR3 in amino acids: CASSGRFGQNTGELFF. In DNA form, the CDR3 reads TGTGCCAGCAGCGGCCGGTTTGGACAGAACACCGGGGAGCTGTTTTTT.

The chain uses TRBV24-1 and TRBJ2-1, with D possibly being TRBD1 (6 bases). The CDR3 has 14 amino acids. CDR1 is KGHDR, CDR2 SFDVKD, per germline. V was clipped by 9 bases and J by 5 bases, with 16 bases between them. The chain's CDR3 is CATSRGDINNEQFF. The CDR3 DNA reads TGTGCCACCTCGCGAGGGGACATAAACAATGAGCAGTTCTTC.

The chain carries TRBV24-1 and TRBJ2-5; TRBD1 might be the D (6 bases). The germline gives CDR1 KGHDR, CDR2 SFDVKD. Trimming shortened V by 7 bases and J by 3 bases, and 11 bases separated the two germline ends. The CDR3 sequence is 13 residues long. CDR3 in DNA: TGTGCCACCAGCCAGGGGTGGGAAGAGACCCAGTACTTC. This codes for CATSQGWEETQYF.

This chain links TRBV4-2 with TRBJ2-7; maybe TRBD1 (5 bases). The CDR3 has 13 amino acids. Trimming cost V 4 bases and J 1 base, with 8 bases left between them. From germline, CDR1 is LGHNA and CDR2 YNFKEQ. CDR3 nucleotide sequence: TGTGCCAGCAGCCCAAGACAGTCCTACGAGCAGTACTTC. Amino acids: CASSPRQSYEQYF.

This rearrangement joins TRBV14 to TRBJ1-4, with TRBD1 matching over 9 bases. Germline-derived CDR1 and CDR2 are SGHDN and FVKESK. The CDR3 has 15 amino acids. J gave up 4 bases and V 6 bases, and 6 bases lay outside the gene matches. CDR3 protein: CASRRGTGINEKLFF. The DNA of the CDR3 is TGTGCCAGCAGACGAGGGACAGGGATTAATGAAAAACTGTTTTTT.

V is TRBV7-9 and J is TRBJ1-1; a weak D match, TRBD1 (5 bases). Germline values: CDR1 SEHNR, CDR2 FQNEAQ (reference sequence). Trimming shortened V by 5 bases and J by 1 base, and 11 bases separated the two germline ends. This CDR3 contains 14 residues. CDR3 sequence: CASSRGGENTEAFF. The CDR3 DNA follows: TGTGCCAGCAGCCGGGGGGGAGAGAACACTGAAGCTTTCTTT.